The 28 T cell receptor beta chains below all came from one sample that was sequenced in a study of identical twins. MiXCR, run by TCRdb on the 5' RACE reads, gives a single entry per CDR3 protein. Counted here are approximately 230,000 distinct CDR3 sequences, 5.5% to 7.5% occurring once; the ten biggest clones make up about 14%. This same sample was also part of a study on T cells expressing NK-cell markers.

The specimen was CD8+ T cells sorted from blood. The receptors derive from a woman aged 18-35 years in good health.

Comment on this clonotype: A junction boundary mismatches the germline segment, possibly from a read error. V gene TRBV7-7 combines with J gene TRBJ2-3; D not resolved. CDR3 length equals 15 residues. CDR1 and CDR2 from the germline V gene are SSHAT and FNYEAQ (reference sequence). The CDR3 DNA follows: TGTGCTAGCAGCTTGAGGCAGGCCCTCACAGATACGCAGTATTTT. Translating it yields CASSLRQALTDTQYF.

The J gene is TRBJ2-5, the V gene TRBV6-1; D is unresolved. Trimming took off 5 bases at V and 5 bases at J, with 12 bases between the two ends. The CDR3 covers 13 residues. Germline CDR1 and CDR2: MNHNS and SASEGT. The CDR3 nucleotides are TGTGCCAGCAGTCCCAAAGGGTGGGAGACCCAGTACTTC. Translated, it gives CASSPKGWETQYF.

This clonotype was seen only a few times. V is TRBV27 and J is TRBJ2-7; 7 bases fit TRBD2. CDR1 is MNHEY and CDR2 is SMNVEV in the germline V gene (reference sequence). This CDR3 is built from 14 residues. V lost 4 bases, J lost 3 bases, and 6 bases stayed unmatched. CDR3 nucleotides: TGTGCCAGCAGTTGGGAGGGCCCCGACTACGAGCAGTACTTC. Its translation is CASSWEGPDYEQYF.

A few counts support this clonotype. This chain connects TRBV5-1 to TRBJ2-5; 9 nucleotides align to TRBD2. This CDR3 is 17 amino acids long. V dropped 4 bases and J dropped 2; count of bases not matched to a gene: 12. Germline assignment: CDR1 SGHRS and CDR2 YFSETQ. The CDR3 region has the DNA TGCGCCAGCAGCGGCCAGTGGGGCGGGGGGGTTCAAGAGACCCAGTACTTC. Translating it yields CASSGQWGGGVQETQYF.

The chain has TRBV20-1 and TRBJ1-5; possible D gene TRBD1, 5 bases. The germline V gene has CDR1 DFQATT and CDR2 SNEGSKA (reference sequence). V dropped 2 bases and J dropped 1 base, with 15 bases sitting between them. The CDR3 has 16 amino acids. The CDR3 spells CSARRVGEISNQPQHF. The CDR3 region has the DNA TGCAGTGCTAGAAGGGTAGGGGAAATCAGCAATCAGCCCCAGCATTTT.

In its sample, this clonotype was seen many times. J is TRBJ2-7 and V is TRBV7-2; no firm D call. The CDR3 sequence is 12 residues long. V was trimmed by 5 bases and J by 5 bases, leaving 10 bases between them. Germline V lookup: CDR1 SGHTA, CDR2 FQGNSA. The CDR3 reads CASSTILDEQYF. In nucleotides, the CDR3 is TGTGCCAGCAGCACGATACTTGACGAGCAGTACTTC.

This chain joins TRBV5-1 and TRBJ2-1; the D is unclear. CDR3 length: 12 amino acids. Germline V gene data show CDR1 as SGHRS and CDR2 as YFSETQ. Between the trimmed V and J ends, which lost 1 base and 4 bases, there was a span of 3 bases. Written as DNA, the CDR3 is TGCGCCAGCAGCTTGAAGTACAATGAGCAGTTCTTC. Translated: CASSLKYNEQFF.

This clonotype was detected many times. This rearrangement joins TRBV5-5 to TRBJ2-7, with D perhaps matching TRBD1 (6 bases). The V end lost 2 bases, the J end lost 1 base, and 10 bases lay between the germline ends. Germline assignment: CDR1 SGHKS and CDR2 YYEKEE (reference sequence). The CDR3 totals 14 residues. The CDR3 loop reads CASSLTTGSYEQYF. CDR3 DNA: TGTGCCAGCAGCTTAACGACAGGATCCTACGAGCAGTACTTC.

This chain uses TRBV11-3 with TRBJ2-3, with no clear D. V lost 4 bases, J lost 4 bases, and 9 bases lay in between. Germline-derived CDR1 and CDR2 are SGHNT and YENEEA. The CDR3 is made up of 13 amino acids. The CDR3, as DNA: TGTGCCAGCAGCTCTAGAACGGCAGATACGCAGTATTTT. Its translation: CASSSRTADTQYF.

V usage is TRBV12-3 or TRBV12-4 and J usage is TRBJ2-5, with 7 nucleotides matching TRBD1. This CDR3 spans 18 amino acids. Trimming cost V 3 bases and J 5 bases; bases outside gene matches: 18. The CDR3 protein is CASSFHLIGDRRWETQYF. As DNA, the CDR3 is TGTGCCAGCAGTTTCCACCTAATTGGGGACAGAAGGTGGGAGACCCAGTACTTC.

This clonotype was detected many times. The rearrangement links TRBV6-5 to TRBJ1-2, with D hard to call. The V end lost 0 bases, the J end lost 6 bases, and 11 bases lay between the germline ends. The V gene's germline CDR1 is MNHEY and CDR2 SVGAGI. The CDR3 sequence is 14 residues long. DNA of the CDR3: TGTGCCAGCAGTTACTCAGGGCGAAAGGATGGCTACACCTTC. This gives the protein CASSYSGRKDGYTF.

This chain connects TRBV12-3 or TRBV12-4 to TRBJ2-5; D could derive from TRBD1 or TRBD2 (6 bases each). The CDR3 consists of 13 residues. V was pared by 6 bases and J by 5 bases, with 13 bases between. This CDR3 is CASSIGGRETQYF. The DNA of the CDR3 is TGTGCCAGCAGCATAGGGGGGAGGGAGACCCAGTACTTC.

The chain uses TRBV29-1 and TRBJ2-5; 8 nucleotides agree with TRBD1. Germline V CDR1 and CDR2: SQVTM, ANQGSEA. The CDR3 loop spans 12 amino acids. The CDR3 sequence: CTTGTGQETQYF. The CDR3 region has the DNA TGCACCACTGGGACAGGCCAAGAGACCCAGTACTTC.

The genes are TRBV7-8 and TRBJ1-2, with 9 bases matching TRBD1. The CDR3 totals 14 residues. With V trimmed by 4 bases and J by 9 bases, 9 bases remained unmatched. Looked up from germline, CDR1 is SGHVS and CDR2 is FQNEAQ. The CDR3 spells CASSSLGGQGSYTF. For the CDR3, the DNA is TGTGCCAGCAGCTCCCTGGGGGGACAGGGCAGCTACACCTTC.

This clonotype was found many times. CDR3 protein: CAIRLSDVTYNEQFF. DNA of the CDR3: TGTGCCATCAGGCTCTCGGACGTTACCTACAATGAGCAGTTCTTC. The chain combines TRBV10-3 with TRBJ2-1; D is undetermined. The germline V gene has CDR1 ENHRY and CDR2 SYGVKD. V was clipped by 6 bases and J by 2 bases, with 14 bases between them. The CDR3 totals 15 residues.

This clonotype was detected only once. The J gene is TRBJ1-2, the V gene TRBV27; tentatively, D is TRBD1 (6 bases). Per germline, CDR1 MNHEY and CDR2 SMNVEV (reference sequence). Trimming removed 6 bases at V and 3 bases at J, with 8 bases between. This CDR3 is 12 amino acids long. The DNA for the CDR3 is TGTGCCAGCAGAAAGGGGGACTATGGCTACACCTTC. Its translation: CASRKGDYGYTF.

This clonotype was seen repeatedly, ten times or more. The CDR3 loop is CSARDLTTSYNEQFF. DNA for the CDR3: TGCAGTGCTAGAGATCTCACCACCTCCTACAATGAGCAGTTCTTC. The chain couples TRBV20-1 to TRBJ2-1, with D hard to call. The CDR3 extends over 15 amino acids. Trimming removed 0 bases from V and 0 bases from J, with 9 bases in between. CDR1 and CDR2 from the germline V gene are DFQATT and SNEGSKA (reference sequence).

This clonotype showed up many times. The V call is TRBV12-5, the J call TRBJ1-5; D is undetermined. Germline V CDR1 and CDR2: LGHNT, FRNRAP. V was shortened by 7 bases and J by 6 bases, with 7 bases between the two germline ends. This CDR3 contains 11 residues. CDR3 sequence reads: CASAETQPQHF. The CDR3 region has the DNA TGTGCTAGTGCTGAGACTCAGCCCCAGCATTTT. Looking up the rest from reference TRBV12-5 and TRBJ1-5 gives the full variable domain: DARVTQTPRHKVTEMGQEVTMRCQPILGHNTVFWYRQTMMQGLELLAYFRNRAPLDDSGMPKDRFSAEMPDATLATLKIQPSEPRDSAVYFCASAETQPQHFGDGTRLSIL.

This clonotype was recorded many times. This chain connects TRBV7-9 to TRBJ2-7, with 13 positions matching TRBD2. Per germline, CDR1 SEHNR and CDR2 FQNEAQ (reference sequence). V was pared by 4 bases and J by 0 bases, with 6 bases of the junction left unmatched. The CDR3 runs to 17 residues. The CDR3 loop reads CASSWTSGGPSSYEQYF. CDR3 bases: TGTGCCAGCAGCTGGACTAGCGGGGGCCCCAGCTCCTACGAGCAGTACTTC. Complete variable domain (other parts from reference TRBV7-9 and TRBJ2-7): DTGVSQNPRHKITKRGQNVTFRCDPISEHNRLYWYRQTLGQGPEFLTYFQNEAQLEKSRLLSDRFSAERPKGSFSTLEIQRTEQGDSAMYLCASSWTSGGPSSYEQYFGPGTRLTVT.

This chain connects TRBV4-2 to TRBJ2-7, with TRBD2 identical over 7 bases. This CDR3 contains 15 residues. Germline V gene data show CDR1 as LGHNA and CDR2 as YNFKEQ. The trim removed 3 bases at V and 3 bases at J, leaving 8 bases unmatched. The CDR3 sequence: CASSQTPGGRYEQYF. The CDR3 coding sequence is TGTGCCAGCAGCCAGACGCCGGGGGGACGCTACGAGCAGTACTTC.

This clonotype was seen a few times. The chain joins TRBV4-3 to TRBJ2-6; TRBD2 aligns across 10 bases. V gave up 1 base and J gave up 3 bases; unmatched junction bases: 6. Per germline, CDR1 LGHNA and CDR2 YSLEER. This CDR3 contains 18 residues. CDR3 nucleotides: TGCGCCAGCAGCCAAGGAGCTAGCGGGAGATATGGGGCCAACGTCCTGACTTTC. Protein: CASSQGASGRYGANVLTF.

In its sample, this clonotype was seen a few times. V and J are TRBV11-2 and TRBJ2-1; no definite D call. Germline CDR1 SGHAT, CDR2 FQNNGV. With 6 bases removed from V and 12 bases from J, the gap between germline ends came to 9 bases. This CDR3 contains 10 residues. The CDR3 bases are TGTGCCAGCAGTTCGGATGGGCAGTTCTTC. Amino acid sequence: CASSSDGQFF.

This clonotype was detected many times. This sequence joins TRBV11-2 and TRBJ2-2; 7 bases map to TRBD1. There are 15 residues in the CDR3. J was trimmed by 6 bases and V by 1 base; bases with no gene match: 5. The germline gives CDR1 SGHAT, CDR2 FQNNGV. The CDR3 region has the DNA TGTGCCAGCAGCTTAGTTAGGGGGCTTTCCGGGGAGCTGTTTTTT. Protein: CASSLVRGLSGELFF.

As regards this clonotype: This may stem from a read error, because a much larger clone lies one nucleotide away. CDR3 bases: TGTACCAGCAGAATTTCGATCGGCTCTAGCACAGATACGCAGTATTTT. This codes for CTSRISIGSSTDTQYF. V gene TRBV27 combines with J gene TRBJ2-3, with no clear D. The CDR3 is made up of 16 amino acids. Germline-derived CDR1 and CDR2 are MNHEY and SMNVEV (reference sequence).

This clonotype was found a few times. The chain uses TRBV27 and TRBJ1-2; a weak D match, TRBD1 (6 bases). This CDR3 is 15 amino acids long. The V and J ends lost 0 bases and 4 bases respectively, with 12 bases between them. Germline lookup yields CDR1 MNHEY and CDR2 SMNVEV (reference sequence). The CDR3 reads CASSLSSTGLYGYTF. CDR3 bases: TGTGCCAGCAGTTTATCCAGTACAGGGCTCTATGGCTACACCTTC.

The V call is TRBV20-1, the J call TRBJ1-2; D gene unclear. CDR3 length: 11 amino acids. The V gene lost 3 bases and the J gene lost 4 bases, with 6 bases spanning the gap. Germline CDR1 DFQATT, CDR2 SNEGSKA (reference sequence). The CDR3 sequence is CSARGSYGYTF. For the CDR3, the DNA is TGCAGTGCTAGGGGATCCTATGGCTACACCTTC.

A few counts support this clonotype. The CDR3 is CATNSLGQPNYGYTF. The CDR3, as DNA: TGTGCCACCAACTCGCTCGGACAGCCGAACTATGGCTACACCTTC. The chain joins TRBV15 to TRBJ1-2; D perhaps matches TRBD1 (6 bases). Trimming pared 7 bases from V and 2 bases from J, leaving 17 bases between. This CDR3 is built from 15 residues. Germline CDR1 reads LNHNV; CDR2 reads YYDKDF (reference sequence).

In this sample, this clonotype turned up a few times. V and J are TRBV4-3 and TRBJ2-1; 8 bases are shared with TRBD2. V was clipped by 5 bases and J by 6 bases; unmatched bases: 9. The CDR3 spans 15 residues. CDR1 is LGHNA and CDR2 is YSLEER in the germline V gene. The CDR3 nucleotides read TGCGCCAGCAGCAGGGGACTAGTATCTTCCAATGAGCAGTTCTTC. It translates to CASSRGLVSSNEQFF.